A single sample is the source of the 5 T cell receptor beta chains below, sequenced in a study of regulatory T cells in long-lasting Graves disease. As for time point: newly diagnosed GD, antithyroid drugs for less than 3 months. PBMC-extracted RNA yielded the TCR library. According to the study, TCR beta libraries were built with iRepertoire HTBI primers and CDR3-region Arm-PCR. One entry per CDR3 protein, called by TCRdb with MiXCR from the multiplex PCR reads. The profile shows 400,000 to 450,000 distinct CDR3 sequences, 15% to 20% of them singletons. A further study also used this sample, focusing on T cells in Graves' hyperthyroidism and ophthalmopathy.

The sample here was peripheral blood mononuclear cells (PBMCs), taken at new diagnosis, from a patient treated with antithyroid drugs. These receptor sequences come from a woman younger than 45 with Graves disease.

This clonotype was seen repeatedly, ten times or more. The chain has TRBV2 and TRBJ2-1; D remains ambiguous. The CDR3 length is 15 residues. CDR1 SNHLY and CDR2 FYNNEI come from the germline V gene. V was cut by 6 bases and J by 0 bases, with 12 bases left in between. The CDR3 DNA reads as TGTGCCAGCAGAGCCACTCCTTCCTCCTACAATGAGCAGTTCTTC. Protein: CASRATPSSYNEQFF.

V usage is TRBV11-2 and J usage is TRBJ2-2; D gene uncertain. The germline V and J ends were trimmed by 0 bases and 8 bases, with 7 bases remaining between them. The CDR3 runs to 13 residues. Germline CDR1 SGHAT, CDR2 FQNNGV. Here the CDR3 DNA reads TGTGCCAGCAGCTTAGATCATGTTGGGGAGCTGTTTTTT. It translates to CASSLDHVGELFF.

This clonotype was recorded at least ten times. The chain recombines TRBV28 with TRBJ1-1; the D gene is possibly TRBD1 (5 bases). Germline V gene sequence: CDR1 MDHEN, CDR2 SYDVKM. The CDR3 spans 13 residues. The germline V and J ends were trimmed by 5 bases and 6 bases, with 13 bases remaining between them. The DNA of the CDR3 is TGTGCCAGCAGTCCCCTCGGGGACGCTGAAGCTTTCTTT. Encoded protein: CASSPLGDAEAFF.

A word on this clonotype: A much larger clone differs by one base, so this may be a read error. This chain uses TRBV5-1 with TRBJ2-2; 13 nucleotides match TRBD2. This CDR3 has 16 amino acids. CDR1 and CDR2 (germline): SGHRS, YFSETQ. This chain's CDR3 is CASSSGGTSGTGEPFF. The DNA for the CDR3 is TGCGCCAGCAGCTCAGGGGGGACTAGCGGGACCGGGGAGCCGTTTTTT.

This clonotype was seen at least ten times. The rearrangement joins TRBV5-5 to TRBJ1-2; D gene uncertain. V gave up 3 bases and J gave up 0 bases, with 15 bases separating them. From germline, CDR1 is SGHKS and CDR2 YYEKEE (reference sequence). The CDR3 runs to 16 residues. CDR3 bases: TGTGCCAGCAGCTCAACTGCCCGGGGATCTAACTATGGCTACACCTTC. This codes for CASSSTARGSNYGYTF.